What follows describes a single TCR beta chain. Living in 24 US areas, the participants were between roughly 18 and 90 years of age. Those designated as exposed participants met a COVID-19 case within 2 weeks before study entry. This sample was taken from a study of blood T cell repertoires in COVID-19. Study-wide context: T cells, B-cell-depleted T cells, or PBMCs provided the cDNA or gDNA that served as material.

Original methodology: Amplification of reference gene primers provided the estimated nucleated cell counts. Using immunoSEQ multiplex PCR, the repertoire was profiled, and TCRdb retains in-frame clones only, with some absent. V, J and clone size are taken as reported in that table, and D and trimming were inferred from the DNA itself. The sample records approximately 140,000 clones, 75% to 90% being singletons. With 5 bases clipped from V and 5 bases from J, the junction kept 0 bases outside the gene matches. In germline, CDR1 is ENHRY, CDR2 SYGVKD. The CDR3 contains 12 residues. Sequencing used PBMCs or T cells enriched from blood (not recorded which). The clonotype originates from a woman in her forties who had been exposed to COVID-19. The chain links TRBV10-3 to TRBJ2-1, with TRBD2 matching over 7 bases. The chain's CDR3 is CAISSGNNEQFF. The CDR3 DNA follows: TGTGCCATCAGTAGCGGGAACAATGAGCAGTTCTTC.